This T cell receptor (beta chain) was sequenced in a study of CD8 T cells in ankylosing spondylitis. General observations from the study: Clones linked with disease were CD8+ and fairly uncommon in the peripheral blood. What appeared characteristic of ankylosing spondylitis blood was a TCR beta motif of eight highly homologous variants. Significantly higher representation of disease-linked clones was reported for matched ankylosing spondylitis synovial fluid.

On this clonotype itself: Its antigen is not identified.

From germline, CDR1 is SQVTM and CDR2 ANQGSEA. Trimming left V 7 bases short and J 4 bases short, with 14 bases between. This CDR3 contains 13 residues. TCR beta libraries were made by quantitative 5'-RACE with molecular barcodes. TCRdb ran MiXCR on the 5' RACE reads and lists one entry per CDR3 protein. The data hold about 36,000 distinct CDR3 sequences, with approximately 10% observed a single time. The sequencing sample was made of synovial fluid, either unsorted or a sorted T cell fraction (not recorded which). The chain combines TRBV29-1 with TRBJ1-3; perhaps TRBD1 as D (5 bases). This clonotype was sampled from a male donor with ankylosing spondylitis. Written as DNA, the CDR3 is TGCAGCGCGGGGGAGAGCTGGGGAAACACCATATATTTT. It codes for CSAGESWGNTIYF.